The clone carrying this TCR beta chain showed up many times. The antigen is unknown. The CDR3 is made up of 13 amino acids. Germline V gene lookup returns CDR1 SQVTM and CDR2 ANQGSEA. Deletions cut 8 bases from V and 4 bases from J, with 17 bases between. Constant-segment-primed 5'RACE gave TCR alpha and TCR beta cDNA libraries with sample barcodes and UMIs. TCRdb called the 5' RACE reads again in MiXCR, with one record for every CDR3 protein. In the table there are about 260,000 distinct CDR3 sequences, roughly 8.2% of which are singletons. The data were taken from a study of T-cell memory formation after mild COVID-19. The wider study: The TCR clusters were mostly specific to one donor. General study points: Confirmation of SARS-CoV-2 specificity was lacking for second-wave clones peaking day 37.

The chain joins TRBV29-1 to TRBJ1-1, with TRBD1 as a possible D gene (6 bases). The sample was PBMCs or a T cell subset sorted from them (not recorded which). This receptor was identified in a man younger than 35 who had mild COVID-19 (a few samples of this study predate the infection). Cell type and time point are not known. Here the CDR3 reads CSSREGEGTEAFF. CDR3 bases: TGCAGCTCCCGCGAGGGGGAAGGCACTGAAGCTTTCTTT.